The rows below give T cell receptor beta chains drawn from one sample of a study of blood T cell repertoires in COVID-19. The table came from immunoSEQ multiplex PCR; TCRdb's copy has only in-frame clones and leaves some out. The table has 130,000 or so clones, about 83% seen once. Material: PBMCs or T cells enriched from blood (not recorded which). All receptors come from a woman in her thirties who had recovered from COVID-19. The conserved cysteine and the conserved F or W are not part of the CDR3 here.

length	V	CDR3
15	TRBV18	ASSRTSGASGANVLT
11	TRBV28	ASVFRGRAKAF
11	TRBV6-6	ASSSGTPWWQY
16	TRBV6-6	ASSLQPVRSSYNSPLH
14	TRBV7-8	ASSLVARGVNTEAF
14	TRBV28	ASSLRRQGGGTEAF
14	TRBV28	ASSFGLAGSRETQY
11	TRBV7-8	ASSLGGGQPQH
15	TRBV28	ASSLWTGVWSNQPQH
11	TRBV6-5	AGQGLMNTEAF
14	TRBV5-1	ASSQRQGLATGELF
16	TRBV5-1	ASSLLGTGVATNEKLF
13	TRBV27	ASRRDRSSYNEQF
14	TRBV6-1	ASSERWYSSYNEQF
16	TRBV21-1	ASRRGGTGGSESYEQY
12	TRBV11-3	ASSHTSGSYEQY
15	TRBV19	ASSIPAGQLSYNEQF
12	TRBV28	ASSGQGVWEKLF
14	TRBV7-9	ASSLLQEFSGNTIY
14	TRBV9	ASSVDASGSTYEQY
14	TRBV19	ASSGGQQSSIYGYT
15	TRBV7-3	ASSLWGTSGRNYEQY